The clone carrying this TCR beta chain was counted ten times or more. This CDR3 comprises 14 residues. Per the germline V gene, CDR1 is MDHEN and CDR2 is SYDVKM. The ends were cut back, 4 bases at V and 4 bases at J, with 13 bases in the middle. The data were taken from a study of human T cells and chemical hapten exposure. Background on the study: Sensitization was performed using 2% DPC on a 2 cm by 2 cm upper inner arm skin site. For the roughly 26-week duration of the study, patients were given weekly doses of diphenylcyclopropenone on the scalp.

During construction of the library, unique molecular identifiers were attached to individual cDNA molecules for quantitative, reproducible TCR counting. Each CDR3 protein gets one entry after TCRdb re-called the RACE reads with MiXCR. The repertoire holds about 360,000 distinct CDR3 sequences, with 4.8% as singletons. Time point meaning: patch test 1, 2 weeks after DPC sensitization. The treatment here: therapeutic diphenylcyclopropenone sensitization with weekly scalp DPC. The receptor was isolated from a woman aged 45-65 years with alopecia areata. Some clones in this sample may be carry-over from other donors' samples. The V call is TRBV28, the J call TRBJ1-2; D might be TRBD1 (6 bases). This specimen consisted of whole blood, obtained in connection with sensitization to the hapten diphenylcyclopropenone (DPC). CDR3 DNA sequence: TGTGCCAGCAGTTCCACAGGGTCGGGCTATGGCTACACCTTC. Protein: CASSSTGSGYGYTF.